This entry lists 25 T cell receptor beta chains sequenced from one sample in a study of blood T cell repertoires in COVID-19. This table comes from immunoSEQ multiplex PCR, and its TCRdb copy is limited to in-frame clones, with some not included. The repertoire holds tens of thousands of clones, around 75% seen once, with about 17% in the top ten. Sequences were obtained from peripheral blood. The receptors were gathered from an elderly woman with active or convalescent COVID-19.

V and J are TRBV27 and TRBJ2-7, with TRBD1 matching 8 bases. Germline CDR1 is MNHEY and CDR2 is SMNVEV (reference sequence). The CDR3 has 15 residues. V trimming: 0 bases; J trimming: 7 bases; junction bases outside the gene matches: 8. CDR3 sequence reads: CASSLSGTGWREQYF. For the CDR3, the DNA is TGTGCCAGCAGTTTATCCGGGACAGGCTGGAGGGAGCAGTACTTC.

This clone was seen once. This sequence joins TRBV28 and TRBJ1-5, with D tentatively TRBD1 (5 bases). Per the germline V gene, CDR1 is MDHEN and CDR2 is SYDVKM. The V end lost 4 bases, the J end lost 6 bases, and 13 bases lay between the germline ends. The CDR3 sequence is 14 residues long. The CDR3 is CASSWAGHSQPQHF. The CDR3 bases are TGTGCCAGCAGTTGGGCAGGACACTCTCAGCCCCAGCATTTT.

V and J are TRBV28 and TRBJ2-1, with TRBD2 matching over 15 bases. The CDR3 runs 20 residues. The V segment lost 5 bases and the J segment 1 base; nucleotides outside the gene matches: 12. Germline loops: CDR1 MDHEN, CDR2 SYDVKM. This CDR3 is CASSQLIRTSGRGSYNEQFF. The DNA of the CDR3 is TGTGCCAGCAGTCAACTGATCAGGACTAGCGGGAGGGGGTCCTACAATGAGCAGTTCTTC. Drawing the rest from reference TRBV28 and TRBJ2-1, the complete variable domain is DVKVTQSSRYLVKRTGEKVFLECVQDMDHENMFWYRQDPGLGLRLIYFSYDVKMKEKGDIPEGYSVSREKKERFSLILESASTNQTSMYLCASSQLIRTSGRGSYNEQFFGPGTRLTVL.

The rearrangement joins TRBV10-3 to TRBJ1-1; 8 positions match TRBD1. CDR1 and CDR2 (germline): ENHRY, SYGVKD. The CDR3 spans 14 residues. V shed 3 bases and J 4 bases; nucleotides not matched to a gene: 4. The CDR3 loop is CAISDQGAGTEAFF. The CDR3 bases are TGTGCCATCAGTGACCAGGGGGCGGGCACTGAAGCTTTCTTT.

The chain joins TRBV14 to TRBJ2-1; 12 nucleotides agree with TRBD2. Losses at the gene ends were 3 bases for V and 8 bases for J; bases not matched to a gene: 2. The CDR3 length is 14 residues. The germline gives CDR1 SGHDN, CDR2 FVKESK. The DNA for the CDR3 is TGTGCCAGCAGCCAGACTAGCGGGAGCGATGAGCAGTTCTTC. Protein: CASSQTSGSDEQFF.

This sequence joins TRBV7-9 and TRBJ2-1, with D possibly TRBD2 on 5 matching bases. CDR1 is SEHNR, CDR2 FQNEAQ, per germline (reference sequence). This CDR3 spans 17 amino acids. V was clipped by 1 base and J by 7 bases, with 20 bases between them. Here the CDR3 DNA reads TGTGCCAGCAGCTTAGGCCTCAGCGGTACTACTTCTAATGAGCAGTTCTTC. It is translated as CASSLGLSGTTSNEQFF.

The sample holds a few counts of this clone. Here the CDR3 reads CASRGTGTGELFF. The CDR3 DNA sequence: TGTGCCAGTAGAGGGACAGGGACCGGGGAGCTGTTTTTT. This sequence joins TRBV19 and TRBJ2-2, with 9 bases aligning to TRBD1. After removal of 6 bases from V and 5 bases from J, the junction contained 1 base not matched to a gene. Germline lookup yields CDR1 LNHDA and CDR2 SQIVND (reference sequence). The CDR3 spans 13 residues.

V usage is TRBV5-1 and J usage is TRBJ1-5; TRBD1 might be the D (6 bases). CDR1 SGHRS and CDR2 YFSETQ come from the germline V gene. The CDR3 has 15 residues. Trimming removed 1 base from V and 0 bases from J, with 8 bases in between. The CDR3 bases are TGCGCCAGCAGCTTGCAGGGGAGTAGCAATCAGCCCCAGCATTTT. Translation gives CASSLQGSSNQPQHF.

The chain uses TRBV29-1 and TRBJ1-1; D gene uncertain. CDR3 length: 12 residues. Per the germline V gene, CDR1 is SQVTM and CDR2 is ANQGSEA. Trimming took off 7 bases at V and 8 bases at J, with 17 bases between the two ends. CDR3 nucleotides: TGCAGCGCCACCGCGAGAGGGCGGGAAGCTTTCTTT. It translates to CSATARGREAFF.

The rearrangement links TRBV27 to TRBJ2-7, with TRBD1 identical over 7 bases. Per the germline V gene, CDR1 is MNHEY and CDR2 is SMNVEV (reference sequence). The J segment lost 1 base and the V segment lost 5 bases, leaving 5 bases of the junction unmatched. This CDR3 region has 14 residues. For the CDR3, the DNA is TGTGCCAGCAGTCCTCCGGGACAGTCCTACGAGCAGTACTTC. Translating it yields CASSPPGQSYEQYF.

The rearrangement uses TRBV19 and TRBJ2-7, with 8 bases fitting TRBD1. Germline V gives CDR1 LNHDA, CDR2 SQIVND (reference sequence). The CDR3 runs to 15 residues. V was clipped by 4 bases and J by 1 base; unmatched bases: 6. DNA for the CDR3: TGTGCCAGTAGTAAACAGGGGGAGAGGTCCTACGAGCAGTACTTC. It yields the protein CASSKQGERSYEQYF.

The chain joins TRBV19 to TRBJ1-2, with TRBD1 identical over 9 bases. The CDR3 has 15 amino acids. Germline V gene lookup returns CDR1 LNHDA and CDR2 SQIVND (reference sequence). V trimming: 6 bases; J trimming: 5 bases; junction bases outside the gene matches: 10. This CDR3 reads CASSPGTGLSYGYTF. For the CDR3, the DNA is TGTGCCAGTAGCCCCGGGACAGGGTTGTCGTATGGCTACACCTTC.

The rearrangement links TRBV24-1 to TRBJ2-2; the D gene is possibly TRBD1 (5 bases). Trimming pared 3 bases from V and 0 bases from J, leaving 10 bases between. The CDR3 is 16 amino acids. Germline CDR1 and CDR2: KGHDR and SFDVKD. CDR3 in amino acids: CATSDRVGANTGELFF. CDR3 bases: TGTGCCACCAGTGATCGCGTAGGGGCGAACACCGGGGAGCTGTTTTTT.

The chain links TRBV5-1 to TRBJ1-1; 8 bases align to TRBD1. CDR3 length: 13 residues. V shed 7 bases and J 5 bases; nucleotides not matched to a gene: 7. Germline CDR1 SGHRS, CDR2 YFSETQ. CDR3 coding DNA: TGCGCCAGCCGTTTACAGGGGGGTACTGAAGCTTTCTTT. Translating gives CASRLQGGTEAFF.

The rearrangement joins TRBV13 to TRBJ2-1; D possibly corresponds to TRBD1 (6 bases). This CDR3 has 14 residues. Trimming cost V 4 bases and J 2 bases, with 9 bases left between them. Germline V gene lookup returns CDR1 PRHDT and CDR2 FYEKMQ (reference sequence). CDR3 coding DNA: TGTGCCAGCAGCTCACGACAGGCCTACAATGAGCAGTTCTTC. The encoded protein is CASSSRQAYNEQFF. Complete variable domain (other parts from reference TRBV13 and TRBJ2-1): AAGVIQSPRHLIKEKRETATLKCYPIPRHDTVYWYQQGPGQDPQFLISFYEKMQSDKGSIPDRFSAQQFSDYHSELNMSSLELGDSALYFCASSSRQAYNEQFFGPGTRLTVL.

The chain has TRBV18 and TRBJ1-4; TRBD1 might be the D (6 bases). V gave up 0 bases and J gave up 5 bases, with 10 bases separating them. The CDR3 loop spans 15 amino acids. From germline, CDR1 is KGHSH and CDR2 LQKENI. CDR3 DNA sequence: TGTGCCAGCTCACCACCGATAACAGGGAATGAAAAACTGTTTTTT. It codes for CASSPPITGNEKLFF.

The chain is built from TRBV27 and TRBJ2-6, with unresolved D. Germline V CDR1 and CDR2: MNHEY, SMNVEV (reference sequence). This CDR3 is built from 14 residues. Trimming removed 6 bases from V and 3 bases from J, with 9 bases in between. The CDR3 DNA reads TGTGCCAGCAGCCTCTATGGTGGGGCCAACGTCCTGACTTTC. The encoded protein is CASSLYGGANVLTF. Filled out from reference TRBV27 and TRBJ2-6, the complete variable domain reads EAQVTQNPRYLITVTGKKLTVTCSQNMNHEYMSWYRQDPGLGLRQIYYSMNVEVTDKGDVPEGYKVSRKEKRNFPLILESPSPNQTSLYFCASSLYGGANVLTFGAGSRLTVL.

The chain is built from TRBV24-1 and TRBJ2-3, with 10 bases lining up with TRBD1. The V gene's germline CDR1 is KGHDR and CDR2 SFDVKD. CDR3 length equals 16 residues. V shed 4 bases, J shed 2 bases, and the junction held 5 bases outside the gene matches. CDR3: CATSDAGTGVTDTQYF. In nucleotides, the CDR3 is TGTGCCACCAGTGACGCCGGGACAGGGGTCACAGATACGCAGTATTTT.

The chain couples TRBV30 to TRBJ2-7, with TRBD2 matching over 8 bases. The CDR3 extends over 15 amino acids. With 0 bases clipped from V and 4 bases from J, the junction kept 8 bases outside the gene matches. Germline lookup yields CDR1 GTSNPN and CDR2 SVGIG (reference sequence). The CDR3, as DNA: TGTGCCTGGAGTGTAGGTAGCGGGGTTTTTTACGAGCAGTACTTC. As protein: CAWSVGSGVFYEQYF.

The V gene is TRBV2, the J gene TRBJ2-7; 8 nucleotides agree with TRBD2. This CDR3 has 15 residues. After removal of 4 bases from V and 0 bases from J, the junction contained 5 bases not matched to a gene. Per the germline V gene, CDR1 is SNHLY and CDR2 is FYNNEI. CDR3 sequence reads: CASSALAGFSYEQYF. CDR3 bases: TGTGCCAGCAGTGCGCTAGCGGGCTTCTCCTACGAGCAGTACTTC.

A single count supports this clone. The genes are TRBV6-2 or TRBV6-3 and TRBJ1-1; D ambiguous. Germline values: CDR1 MNHEY, CDR2 SVGEGT. The V gene lost 0 bases and the J gene lost 0 bases, with 23 bases spanning the gap. This CDR3 has 20 residues. As DNA, the CDR3 is TGTGCCAGCAGTTACTCGATTTGGAGAATAGAATTCATAATGAACACTGAAGCTTTCTTT. Its protein product is CASSYSIWRIEFIMNTEAFF.

The chain is built from TRBV7-2 and TRBJ1-1, with a possible D match to TRBD1 (5 bases). This CDR3 spans 16 amino acids. The germline V gene encodes CDR1 SGHTA and CDR2 FQGNSA. Trimming left V 5 bases short and J 0 bases short, with 16 bases between. The CDR3 here is CASSPREVSLNTEAFF. The CDR3 DNA is TGTGCCAGCAGCCCCAGGGAGGTCAGCTTGAACACTGAAGCTTTCTTT.

CDR3 protein: CASSLQGSGNTIYF. DNA of the CDR3: TGTGCCAGCAGCTTGCAGGGATCTGGAAACACCATATATTTT. The chain links TRBV5-4 to TRBJ1-3; TRBD1 might be the D (5 bases). The CDR3 totals 14 residues. V lost 1 base, J lost 1 base, and 6 bases lay in between. Germline V gene data show CDR1 as SGHNT and CDR2 as YYREEE (reference sequence).

The chain uses TRBV3-1 (or the pseudogene TRBV3-2) and TRBJ2-7; 10 bases agree with TRBD2. Trimming cost V 2 bases and J 3 bases; bases outside gene matches: 4. The CDR3 sequence is 15 residues long. In germline, CDR1 is LGHDT, CDR2 YNNKEL (reference sequence). The CDR3 sequence is CASSQIWTSGYEQYF. The CDR3 DNA is TGTGCCAGCAGCCAAATCTGGACTAGCGGCTACGAGCAGTACTTC.

This clone was seen only once. The chain employs TRBV4-2 and TRBJ2-5; 9 bases agree with TRBD2. This CDR3 contains 15 residues. J lost 4 bases, V lost 2 bases, and 5 bases had no gene match. Germline-derived CDR1 and CDR2 are LGHNA and YNFKEQ. The CDR3 DNA sequence: TGTGCCAGCAGCCAAACTGGCGGGGGGGCAGAGACCCAGTACTTC. It is translated as CASSQTGGGAETQYF.